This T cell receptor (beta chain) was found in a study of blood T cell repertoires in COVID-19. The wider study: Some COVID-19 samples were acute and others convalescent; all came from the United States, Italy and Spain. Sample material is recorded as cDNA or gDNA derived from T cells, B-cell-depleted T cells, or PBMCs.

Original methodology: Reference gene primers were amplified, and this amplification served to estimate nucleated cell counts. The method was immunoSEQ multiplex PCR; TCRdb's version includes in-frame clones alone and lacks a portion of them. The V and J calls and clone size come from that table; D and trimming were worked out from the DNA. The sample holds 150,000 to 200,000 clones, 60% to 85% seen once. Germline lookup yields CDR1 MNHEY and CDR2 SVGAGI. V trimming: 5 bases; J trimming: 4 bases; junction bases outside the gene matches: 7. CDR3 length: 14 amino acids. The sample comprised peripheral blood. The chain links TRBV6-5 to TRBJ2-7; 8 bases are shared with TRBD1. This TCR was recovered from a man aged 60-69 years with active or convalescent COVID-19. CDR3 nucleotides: TGTGCCAGCAGTAGAGTAGGACAGGGTTACGAGCAGTACTTC. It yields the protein CASSRVGQGYEQYF.